Below are 8 T cell receptor beta chains sequenced from a single sample in a study of T cell responses to AZD1222 COVID-19 vaccine (dated by TCRdb to the early 2020s). In the paper's terms, the time point label means: about 28 days (+/-7) after the second vaccine dose. Library creation used the immunoSEQ multiplex PCR assay. Imported from immuneACCESS, the table was reduced by TCRdb to in-frame sequences with V and J called. These copies leave out some clones; in studies compared against another copy, an unresolved V gene accounts for under half, and the cause of the remainder is not known. Across this sample there are 150,000 to 200,000 clones, with under 95% seen only once. The ten biggest clones cover 4.5% to 5.5% of the sample. The specimen comprised peripheral blood, sampled 28 days after the second AZD1222 dose. These receptor sequences come from an adult who received the AZD1222 COVID-19 vaccine.

The J gene is TRBJ1-3, the V gene TRBV5-1; TRBD1 is a possible D gene (5 bases). Trimming shortened V by 1 base and J by 0 bases, and 14 bases separated the two germline ends. The CDR3 is 17 residues long. Germline-derived CDR1 and CDR2 are SGHRS and YFSETQ. The CDR3: CASSLLGQESSGNTIYF. The CDR3 coding sequence is TGCGCCAGCAGCTTGCTGGGGCAGGAGAGCTCTGGAAACACCATATATTTT.

J is TRBJ1-2 and V is TRBV6-5; D gene ambiguous. This CDR3 is built from 14 residues. Germline values: CDR1 MNHEY, CDR2 SVGAGI. V lost 2 bases to trimming and J lost 4 bases, with 11 bases between them. The CDR3 region is CASSYSGALYGYTF. The CDR3 coding sequence is TGTGCCAGCAGTTACAGCGGAGCACTCTATGGCTACACCTTC.

V usage is TRBV20-1 and J usage is TRBJ2-1; 11 bases fit TRBD2. V was clipped by 3 bases and J by 7 bases; unmatched bases: 8. Germline assignment: CDR1 DFQATT and CDR2 SNEGSKA (reference sequence). CDR3 length: 15 amino acids. The CDR3: CSASNWLAGGNEQFF. CDR3 sequence (DNA): TGCAGTGCTAGTAATTGGCTAGCGGGGGGTAATGAGCAGTTCTTC.

This chain links TRBV20-1 with TRBJ1-3; D might be TRBD1 (6 bases). There are 14 residues in the CDR3. V was trimmed by 3 bases and J by 4 bases, leaving 13 bases between them. CDR1 and CDR2 from the germline V gene are DFQATT and SNEGSKA (reference sequence). CDR3 region: CSASRGAQGNTIYF. The CDR3 DNA reads TGCAGTGCTAGTAGGGGGGCGCAAGGAAACACCATATATTTT.

This clone has a handful of counts. The rearrangement joins TRBV28 to TRBJ2-7, with 9 bases matching TRBD1. Losses at the gene ends were 7 bases for V and 3 bases for J; bases not matched to a gene: 7. CDR1 and CDR2 (germline): MDHEN, SYDVKM. This CDR3 has 14 residues. CDR3 residues: CASINRGRIYEQYF. CDR3 DNA sequence: TGTGCCAGCATCAACAGGGGGCGCATCTACGAGCAGTACTTC.

This chain uses TRBV7-6 with TRBJ1-5, with 11 bases fitting TRBD1. V shed 4 bases, J shed 5 bases, and the junction held 4 bases outside the gene matches. Germline V gives CDR1 SGHVS, CDR2 FNYEAQ. The CDR3 runs to 15 residues. CDR3 sequence: CASSWGQGGHQPQHF. The DNA of the CDR3 is TGTGCCAGCAGCTGGGGACAGGGGGGGCATCAGCCCCAGCATTTT.

V and J are TRBV28 and TRBJ2-7; 11 nucleotides match TRBD2. Per the germline V gene, CDR1 is MDHEN and CDR2 is SYDVKM. Trimming took 6 bases from V and 0 from J; bases not matched to a gene: 13. This CDR3 is built from 18 residues. The CDR3 DNA sequence: TGTGCCAGCAGCTTTCCCCTAGCGGGAGGCCTCAGCTCCTACGAGCAGTACTTC. Amino acid sequence: CASSFPLAGGLSSYEQYF.

This rearrangement joins TRBV19 to TRBJ2-7; 7 bases agree with TRBD2. Germline V gene data show CDR1 as LNHDA and CDR2 as SQIVND (reference sequence). V dropped 3 bases and J dropped 3; count of bases not matched to a gene: 5. This CDR3 contains 14 residues. DNA of the CDR3: TGTGCCAGTAGTATCGGGGGAGGGGACTACGAGCAGTACTTC. The encoded protein is CASSIGGGDYEQYF.